Below are 10 T cell receptor beta chains sequenced from a single sample in a study of blood T cells in healthy people across ages (dated by TCRdb to between 2015 and 2017). Library creation used 5' RACE. Sequencing used an Illumina HiSeq 2500. The second PCR ran for about 7 to 11 cycles and used a J-beta primer mix along with a sample-barcoded 5' primer. TCRdb trimmed the raw reads at Q25, called clones with MiXCR and kept productive beta chains. Rows matching on CDR3 protein sequence are summarized as one entry with the most common DNA and genes. This sample comprises 1,500,000 or so distinct CDR3 sequences, approximately 39% of them detected only once. The ten largest make up around 4% of the sample. Sample: blood. The receptors stem from a woman aged 18-29 years in good health.

The rearrangement links TRBV20-1 to TRBJ1-5; tentatively, D is TRBD1 (6 bases). V shed 4 bases and J shed 0 bases, with 13 bases lying between them. Per germline, CDR1 DFQATT and CDR2 SNEGSKA (reference sequence). CDR3 length equals 15 residues. The CDR3, as DNA: TGCAGTGCTATAGGGGGAGGGTATAGCAATCAGCCCCAGCATTTT. The encoded protein is CSAIGGGYSNQPQHF.

The chain combines TRBV4-1 with TRBJ1-2; the D gene is possibly TRBD1 (5 bases). Germline V gives CDR1 MGHRA, CDR2 YSYEKL. V lost 1 base, J lost 4 bases, and 10 bases lay in between. The CDR3 sequence is 14 residues long. CDR3 residues: CASSQVLTAYGYTF. In DNA, the CDR3 is TGCGCCAGCAGCCAAGTACTGACAGCCTATGGCTACACCTTC.

V is TRBV10-3 and J is TRBJ2-7; perhaps D is TRBD1 or TRBD2 (5 bases each). Trimming took off 2 bases at V and 2 bases at J, with 13 bases between the two ends. CDR3 length: 15 amino acids. Germline lookup yields CDR1 ENHRY and CDR2 SYGVKD. The CDR3 coding sequence is TGTGCCATCAGTGAGGCCGAGGGGCCGACCTACGAGCAGTACTTC. Translating gives CAISEAEGPTYEQYF.

For this clonotype: One end of the junction fails to match germline, which may point to a read error. CDR3 region: CASSQDRNLAGLTETQYF. The CDR3 nucleotides read TGTGCCAGCAGCCAAGATCGAAACCTAGCGGGGCTCACAGAGACGCAGTATTTT. V is TRBV14 and J is TRBJ2-3, with 9 bases matching TRBD2. The CDR3 spans 18 residues. CDR1 and CDR2 (germline): SGHDN, FVKESK.

This clonotype was detected only a few times. The chain has TRBV27 and TRBJ1-1, with 8 bases matching TRBD1. J was trimmed by 11 bases and V by 6 bases; bases with no gene match: 8. Germline loops: CDR1 MNHEY, CDR2 SMNVEV (reference sequence). CDR3 length: 12 amino acids. This chain's CDR3 is CASRTTGGRAFF. CDR3 nucleotides: TGTGCCAGCAGGACCACAGGGGGAAGGGCTTTCTTT.

The chain carries TRBV27 and TRBJ2-1; D is unclear. Germline-derived CDR1 and CDR2 are MNHEY and SMNVEV (reference sequence). The CDR3 sequence is 13 residues long. V lost 7 bases to trimming and J lost 5 bases, with 12 bases between them. CDR3 coding DNA: TGTGCCAGCAACCTCCTGGGGAACAATGAGCAGTTCTTC. Translated, it gives CASNLLGNNEQFF.

V and J are TRBV18 and TRBJ1-6; D may be TRBD1 (6 bases). Trimming left V 3 bases short and J 6 bases short, with 12 bases between. Germline CDR1 reads KGHSH; CDR2 reads LQKENI. This CDR3 is built from 15 residues. CDR3: CASSPEQGLNSPLHF. The CDR3, as DNA: TGTGCCAGCTCACCGGAGCAGGGGCTTAATTCACCCCTCCACTTT.

This clonotype was seen a handful of times. The gene calls are TRBV7-3 and TRBJ1-2; the D gene is possibly TRBD1 (5 bases). Trimming took 5 bases from V and 5 from J, leaving 18 bases between them. CDR1 and CDR2 from the germline V gene are SGHTA and FQGTGA. The CDR3 sequence is 15 residues long. CDR3 sequence reads: CASSPSGTKGYGYTF. In DNA form, the CDR3 reads TGTGCCAGCAGCCCCTCTGGGACCAAGGGGTATGGCTACACCTTC.

The V and J genes are TRBV9 and TRBJ2-1; 9 positions match TRBD2. The trim removed 2 bases at V and 8 bases at J, leaving 17 bases unmatched. CDR3 size: 18 residues. CDR1 is SGDLS and CDR2 is YYNGEE in the germline V gene. This CDR3 is CASSVQPGLLAGRDEQFF. The DNA for the CDR3 is TGTGCCAGCAGCGTTCAACCAGGGCTCCTAGCGGGGAGGGATGAGCAGTTCTTC.

The chain employs TRBV12-3 or TRBV12-4 and TRBJ1-1, with TRBD1 identical over 9 bases. The CDR3 contains 13 residues. V was pared by 5 bases and J by 6 bases, with 4 bases of the junction left unmatched. As DNA, the CDR3 is TGTGCCAGCAGTACAGGGGGCAGAGCTGAAGCTTTCTTT. Translating gives CASSTGGRAEAFF.